These 28 T cell receptor beta chains were all obtained from the same sample, sequenced in a study of blood T cell repertoires in COVID-19. Using immunoSEQ multiplex PCR, the repertoire was profiled, and TCRdb retains in-frame clones only, with some absent. The sample lists fewer than 85,000 clones, approximately 81% occurring once. The specimen sequenced was peripheral blood. These receptors were collected from a woman aged 60-75 years with acute or convalescent COVID-19.

In nucleotides, the CDR3 is TGTGCCAGCACCTTACGAGGGGGGGCAGATACGCAGTATTTT. As protein: CASTLRGGADTQYF. V is TRBV6-5 and J is TRBJ2-3, with D possibly matching TRBD2 (7 bases). The CDR3 length is 14 residues. V lost 7 bases and J lost 4, with 15 bases in between. CDR1 MNHEY and CDR2 SVGAGI come from the germline V gene.

The J gene is TRBJ1-1, the V gene TRBV7-2; TRBD1 aligns across 9 bases. V was clipped by 4 bases and J by 11 bases; unmatched bases: 14. The germline CDR1 and CDR2 sequences are SGHTA and FQGNSA. The CDR3 sequence is 15 residues long. The CDR3 sequence: CASSSGTGYLLLAFF. In nucleotides, the CDR3 is TGTGCCAGCAGCTCGGGGACAGGGTACTTGTTATTGGCTTTCTTT.

The chain is built from TRBV30 and TRBJ1-2; no definite D call. Trimming removed 3 bases from V and 2 bases from J, with 19 bases in between. This CDR3 comprises 16 residues. Germline CDR1 and CDR2: GTSNPN and SVGIG (reference sequence). The CDR3 is CAWREFVHRGNYGYTF. CDR3 DNA sequence: TGTGCCTGGAGAGAATTTGTACATCGGGGAAACTATGGCTACACCTTC. The full variable domain, with the rest looked up from reference TRBV30 and TRBJ1-2, is SQTIHQWPATLVQPVGSPLSLECTVEGTSNPNLYWYRQAAGRGLQLLFYSVGIGQISSEVPQNLSASRPQDRQFILSSKKLLLSDSGFYLCAWREFVHRGNYGYTFGSGTRLTVV.

This chain connects TRBV7-3 to TRBJ2-2; the D gene is possibly TRBD1 (5 bases). The CDR3 consists of 14 residues. Germline values: CDR1 SGHTA, CDR2 FQGTGA. V shed 6 bases and J shed 1 base, with 9 bases lying between them. The CDR3 sequence: CASRLQGNTGELFF. In DNA, the CDR3 is TGTGCCAGCAGACTTCAGGGGAACACCGGGGAGCTGTTTTTT.

The chain employs TRBV11-2 and TRBJ2-2; 7 bases agree with TRBD1. The CDR3 is made up of 16 amino acids. Unmatched junction bases numbered 4, after V lost 1 base and J lost 2 bases. CDR1 is SGHAT, CDR2 FQNNGV, per germline. CDR3 residues: CASSLGDRVNTGELFF. The CDR3 nucleotides are TGTGCCAGCAGCTTAGGAGACAGGGTAAACACCGGGGAGCTGTTTTTT.

This clone has more than one count but fewer than ten. The chain has TRBV11-2 and TRBJ2-7; D unclear. The germline V gene encodes CDR1 SGHAT and CDR2 FQNNGV. V dropped 2 bases and J dropped 6 bases, with 14 bases sitting between them. This CDR3 comprises 14 residues. CDR3 protein: CASSLRAGLTEQYF. For the CDR3, the DNA is TGTGCCAGCAGCTTAAGAGCAGGCCTCACCGAGCAGTACTTC.

The chain combines TRBV6-4 with TRBJ2-7, with D possibly matching TRBD1 (5 bases). V lost 7 bases and J 4 bases, leaving 23 bases between the germline ends. The CDR3 has 16 amino acids. Germline V CDR1 and CDR2: MRHNA, SNTAGT. Written as DNA, the CDR3 is TGTGCCAGCACTCAGCAGGGTAGGCCCCTCGGGTACGAGCAGTACGTC. The encoded protein is CASTQQGRPLGYEQYV.

The chain couples TRBV19 to TRBJ2-3, with no clear D. The CDR3 runs 15 residues. Germline CDR1 and CDR2: LNHDA and SQIVND (reference sequence). The V end lost 4 bases, the J end lost 0 bases, and 11 bases lay between the germline ends. The CDR3: CASSSRRRSTDTQYF. The CDR3 DNA is TGTGCCAGTAGTAGCAGGCGACGAAGCACAGATACGCAGTATTTT.

V and J are TRBV7-9 and TRBJ1-5, with 10 bases matching TRBD1. The CDR3 is 15 residues long. The trim removed 5 bases at V and 5 bases at J, leaving 6 bases unmatched. Per germline, CDR1 SEHNR and CDR2 FQNEAQ (reference sequence). CDR3 nucleotides: TGTGCCAGCAGCCTCGGACAGGGGGGTCATCAGCCCCAGCATTTT. This gives the protein CASSLGQGGHQPQHF.

The chain has TRBV9 and TRBJ1-4; D is unclear. Germline V gene sequence: CDR1 SGDLS, CDR2 YYNGEE. The CDR3 totals 17 residues. Deletions cut 0 bases from V and 0 bases from J, with 12 bases between. The CDR3 protein is CASSVASGRTTNEKLFF. DNA of the CDR3: TGTGCCAGCAGCGTAGCCTCGGGGAGGACAACTAATGAAAAACTGTTTTTT.

The chain joins TRBV4-2 to TRBJ2-7; the D gene is possibly TRBD1 (5 bases). Trimming removed 3 bases from V and 0 bases from J, with 6 bases in between. CDR3 length: 13 residues. Germline lookup yields CDR1 LGHNA and CDR2 YNFKEQ. The CDR3 coding sequence is TGTGCCAGCAGCCACAGGGACTCCTACGAGCAGTACTTC. Translating gives CASSHRDSYEQYF.

This clone was detected once. The chain carries TRBV19 and TRBJ1-2; D remains unclear. V was clipped by 7 bases and J by 5 bases, with 8 bases between them. This CDR3 is built from 11 residues. The germline CDR1 and CDR2 sequences are LNHDA and SQIVND (reference sequence). The CDR3 bases are TGTGCCAGTACGGCCGGGTATGGCTACACCTTC. It is translated as CASTAGYGYTF.

This clone was seen repeatedly, ten times or more. The chain links TRBV5-1 to TRBJ1-4, with unresolved D. Trimming cost V 7 bases and J 4 bases, with 17 bases left between them. Per germline, CDR1 SGHRS and CDR2 YFSETQ. This CDR3 comprises 15 residues. CDR3 coding DNA: TGCGCCAGCCGCAAGCACGGGGAGAGTAATGAAAAACTGTTTTTT. Its translation is CASRKHGESNEKLFF.

This sequence joins TRBV4-3 and TRBJ2-7, with TRBD1 as a possible D gene (5 bases). Germline CDR1 is LGHNA and CDR2 is YSLEER. The CDR3 covers 15 residues. Trimming cost V 5 bases and J 2 bases, with 16 bases left between them. For the CDR3, the DNA is TGCGCCAGCAGCTGGGGCGACGTGGGCGCCTACGAGCAGTACTTC. It encodes CASSWGDVGAYEQYF.

The chain joins TRBV11-2 to TRBJ2-1; D is possibly TRBD1 (6 bases). Per germline, CDR1 SGHAT and CDR2 FQNNGV. V was shortened by 1 base and J by 9 bases, with 19 bases between the two germline ends. This CDR3 contains 16 residues. CDR3 sequence (DNA): TGTGCCAGCAGCTTAGTTCCAGGGGCCATCTCGCTTGAGCAGTTCTTC. This translates into CASSLVPGAISLEQFF.

The chain is built from TRBV18 and TRBJ2-5, with 7 bases matching TRBD2. The CDR3 sequence is 17 residues long. V lost 1 base and J lost 3; bases outside the gene matches: 11. Germline values: CDR1 KGHSH, CDR2 LQKENI. The CDR3 protein is CASSPLRERGEKETQYF. The CDR3 DNA reads TGTGCCAGCTCACCACTGCGGGAACGGGGGGAAAAAGAGACCCAGTACTTC.

The chain recombines TRBV6-5 with TRBJ2-2; D is undetermined. Germline CDR1 reads MNHEY; CDR2 reads SVGAGI. The CDR3 length is 12 residues. V shed 5 bases and J shed 6 bases, with 7 bases lying between them. The CDR3 spells CASSISAGELFF. CDR3 sequence (DNA): TGTGCCAGCAGTATTAGTGCCGGGGAGCTGTTTTTT.

The chain uses TRBV9 and TRBJ1-2, with D tentatively TRBD1 (6 bases). V was cut by 4 bases and J by 4 bases, with 17 bases left in between. CDR3 length: 15 amino acids. Germline lookup yields CDR1 SGDLS and CDR2 YYNGEE. The DNA for the CDR3 is TGTGCCAGCAGCTCTCAGAGGGGGATGGGCTATGGCTACACCTTC. Its translation is CASSSQRGMGYGYTF.

The rearrangement links TRBV19 to TRBJ2-3; TRBD2 aligns across 9 bases. Germline CDR1 is LNHDA and CDR2 is SQIVND (reference sequence). The CDR3 length is 19 residues. V lost 3 bases to trimming and J lost 1 base; unmatched junction nucleotides: 14. Written as DNA, the CDR3 is TGTGCCAGTAGTATGGGCCAACTAGCGGGCCCTTTCCGCACAGATACGCAGTATTTT. This gives the protein CASSMGQLAGPFRTDTQYF.

This chain uses TRBV10-2 with TRBJ1-2; D is unresolved. Trimming pared 3 bases from V and 4 bases from J, leaving 9 bases between. This CDR3 spans 13 amino acids. Germline CDR1 is WSHSY and CDR2 is SAAADI. The CDR3 sequence: CASSEDLGYGYTF. CDR3 DNA: TGCGCCAGCAGTGAAGACTTGGGCTATGGCTACACCTTC.

The chain employs TRBV10-3 and TRBJ2-4; possible D gene TRBD1, 7 bases. Germline values: CDR1 ENHRY, CDR2 SYGVKD. Trimming left V 5 bases short and J 5 bases short, with 13 bases between. CDR3 size: 14 residues. The CDR3 DNA reads TGTGCCATCAGTCCCGCGGGACAGCAAAACATTCAGTACTTC. Its translation: CAISPAGQQNIQYF.

J is TRBJ2-1 and V is TRBV5-5; 8 bases fit TRBD2. V shed 0 bases and J 5 bases; nucleotides not matched to a gene: 1. The CDR3 totals 14 residues. CDR1 and CDR2 (germline): SGHKS, YYEKEE (reference sequence). DNA for the CDR3: TGTGCCAGCAGCTTGGGACTAGCGAACAATGAGCAGTTCTTC. It is translated as CASSLGLANNEQFF.

V is TRBV18 and J is TRBJ2-2; 7 nucleotides line up with TRBD1. The germline CDR1 and CDR2 sequences are KGHSH and LQKENI. Trimming cost V 4 bases and J 2 bases; bases outside gene matches: 4. The CDR3 loop spans 15 amino acids. The CDR3 coding sequence is TGTGCCAGCTCACACGGACAGGAAAACACCGGGGAGCTGTTTTTT. As protein: CASSHGQENTGELFF.

The chain uses TRBV7-8 and TRBJ2-6; D gene ambiguous. Germline V gene lookup returns CDR1 SGHVS and CDR2 FQNEAQ. The CDR3 length is 16 residues. V shed 5 bases and J shed 0 bases, with 11 bases lying between them. The CDR3 protein is CASSPRGGSGANVLTF. For the CDR3, the DNA is TGTGCCAGCAGCCCCCGCGGCGGCTCTGGGGCCAACGTCCTGACTTTC. The whole variable domain, filled in from reference TRBV7-8 and TRBJ2-6, reads GAGVSQSPRYKVAKRGQDVALRCDPISGHVSLFWYQQALGQGPEFLTYFQNEAQLDKSGLPSDRFFAERPEGSVSTLKIQRTQQEDSAVYLCASSPRGGSGANVLTFGAGSRLTVL.

This clone occurred once. The V call is TRBV7-8, the J call TRBJ1-1; D is unclear. Germline values: CDR1 SGHVS, CDR2 FQNEAQ. This CDR3 is built from 14 residues. V dropped 3 bases and J dropped 0 bases, with 8 bases sitting between them. DNA of the CDR3: TGTGCCAGCAGCTTGGGCCCAGTGAACACTGAAGCTTTCTTT. Translated: CASSLGPVNTEAFF. Full variable domain (rest looked up from reference TRBV7-8 and TRBJ1-1): GAGVSQSPRYKVAKRGQDVALRCDPISGHVSLFWYQQALGQGPEFLTYFQNEAQLDKSGLPSDRFFAERPEGSVSTLKIQRTQQEDSAVYLCASSLGPVNTEAFFGQGTRLTVV.

This chain connects TRBV30 to TRBJ2-7; tentative D call: TRBD1 (6 bases). Between the trimmed V and J ends, which lost 2 bases and 3 bases, there was a span of 14 bases. The CDR3 length is 14 residues. Per germline, CDR1 GTSNPN and CDR2 SVGIG (reference sequence). The CDR3 loop is CAWSLGQLFYEQYV. CDR3 in DNA: TGTGCCTGGAGTCTAGGACAGCTATTCTACGAGCAGTACGTC.

V gene TRBV5-1 combines with J gene TRBJ1-6, with D hard to call. CDR1 and CDR2 from the germline V gene are SGHRS and YFSETQ. The CDR3 is 13 amino acids. The ends were cut back, 0 bases at V and 7 bases at J, with 5 bases in the middle. CDR3: CASSLAVNSPLHF. The DNA of the CDR3 is TGCGCCAGCAGCTTGGCAGTAAATTCACCCCTCCACTTT.

In this sample, this clone turned up a few times. V usage is TRBV7-2 and J usage is TRBJ2-1; 8 bases are shared with TRBD1. This CDR3 is 15 amino acids long. The trim removed 5 bases at V and 4 bases at J, leaving 7 bases unmatched. CDR1 and CDR2 from the germline V gene are SGHTA and FQGNSA. The CDR3 coding sequence is TGTGCCAGCAGCCATGGACAGGGAGAGTACAATGAGCAGTTCTTC. Protein product: CASSHGQGEYNEQFF.